A single sample gave rise to the 4 T cell receptor beta chains below, sequenced in a study of T cell responses to AZD1222 COVID-19 vaccine. Repertoires were generated with immunoSEQ multiplex PCR, while TCRdb's copy carries only in-frame clones and drops some. Among some 150,000 clones listed, 80% to 95% were seen once. The material was peripheral blood, obtained 28 days after the second AZD1222 dose. These receptors came from an adult who received the AZD1222 COVID-19 vaccine.

The gene calls are TRBV13 and TRBJ2-7; D is unclear. CDR1 PRHDT and CDR2 FYEKMQ come from the germline V gene (reference sequence). Trimming pared 2 bases from V and 4 bases from J, leaving 6 bases between. This CDR3 is 12 amino acids long. The CDR3 spells CASSLRSYEQYF. Written as DNA, the CDR3 is TGTGCCAGCAGCTTACGGTCATACGAGCAGTACTTC.

This rearrangement joins TRBV6-5 to TRBJ1-2; D gene ambiguous. The CDR3 contains 12 residues. V lost 5 bases and J lost 5, with 9 bases in between. Per the germline V gene, CDR1 is MNHEY and CDR2 is SVGAGI. The CDR3 DNA follows: TGTGCCAGCAGTCATGGGCCATATGGCTACACCTTC. It translates to CASSHGPYGYTF.

The rearrangement uses TRBV11-2 and TRBJ1-1; a weak D match, TRBD1 (6 bases). Trimming removed 5 bases from V and 4 bases from J, with 29 bases in between. Germline lookup yields CDR1 SGHAT and CDR2 FQNNGV. The CDR3 consists of 19 residues. For the CDR3, the DNA is TGTGCCAGCAGCAAGTCTCTTGTCTTCGGGGTGGGGGGCGGCACTGAAGCTTTCTTT. Its translation is CASSKSLVFGVGGGTEAFF. Full variable domain (missing parts from reference TRBV11-2 and TRBJ1-1): EAGVAQSPRYKIIEKRQSVAFWCNPISGHATLYWYQQILGQGPKLLIQFQNNGVVDDSQLPKDRFSAERLKGVDSTLKIQPAKLEDSAVYLCASSKSLVFGVGGGTEAFFGQGTRLTVV.

The chain is built from TRBV5-1 and TRBJ2-7, with D possibly TRBD2 on 5 matching bases. Germline CDR1 and CDR2: SGHRS and YFSETQ. CDR3 length: 12 amino acids. V was pared by 4 bases and J by 3 bases, with 8 bases between. CDR3 sequence reads: CASSIEGYEQYF. Written as DNA, the CDR3 is TGCGCCAGCAGCATAGAGGGCTACGAGCAGTACTTC.